These T cell receptor beta chains were read from a single sample in a study of blood T cell repertoires in COVID-19. The method was immunoSEQ multiplex PCR; TCRdb's version includes in-frame clones alone and lacks a portion of them. The data hold about half a million clones, with approximately 85% observed a single time. The sequenced sample was peripheral blood. These receptors were taken from a human donor in a cohort sampled during active COVID-19. Each CDR3 is given with its conserved first and last residue. Fields, in order: J gene, V gene, D gene, CDR3 protein. The D gene is left open where the match is weak.

TRBJ1-1 | TRBV28 | NA | CATLTSPNTEAFF
TRBJ1-1 | TRBV4-3 | TRBD1 | CASSQEARQGGEAFF
TRBJ2-7 | TRBV28 | NA | CAIEAGPDRAYEQYF
TRBJ2-5 | TRBV13 | TRBD1 | CASSFWTGRETQYF
TRBJ2-3 | TRBV19 | NA | CASSASDTQYF
TRBJ1-3 | TRBV27 | TRBD1 | CASRQGASDTIYF
TRBJ2-1 | TRBV5-6 | NA | CASSLVHFYNEQFF
TRBJ2-1 | TRBV2 | TRBD2 | CASRALAGLTNEQFF
TRBJ1-5 | TRBV10-3 | NA | CAISESGWQPQHF
TRBJ2-1 | TRBV4-2 | TRBD2 | CASSQVGGLEAEQFF
TRBJ2-2 | TRBV4-1 | TRBD2 | CASSQDPSGTTGELFF
TRBJ1-5 | TRBV19 | NA | CASSLPYQPQHF
TRBJ2-3 | TRBV2 | NA | CASSEPADTQYF
TRBJ2-5 | TRBV24-1 | TRBD2 | CATSVPIAGAGETQYF
TRBJ2-4 | TRBV4-1 | TRBD1 | CASSTLRTGKNIQYF
TRBJ2-3 | TRBV5-4 | NA | CASSFPTGSTDTQYF
TRBJ1-1 | TRBV30 | NA | CAWGWERTEAFF
TRBJ1-2 | TRBV29-1 | TRBD1 | CSVVTGGYGYTF
TRBJ2-7 | TRBV6-5 | NA | CASSYRNSFYEQYF
TRBJ2-7 | TRBV5-1 | TRBD2 | CASSLRLAGVEQYF
TRBJ1-1 | TRBV6-4 | NA | CASRHEQDTEAFF
TRBJ2-1 | TRBV5-1 | TRBD2 | CASSLPGLANEQFF
TRBJ1-5 | TRBV6-2/TRBV6-3 | TRBD1 | CASSNSATGANQPQHF
TRBJ2-3 | TRBV5-8 | NA | CASSLGTSTDTQYF
TRBJ2-5 | TRBV19 | TRBD1 | CASSVRQGRETQYF
TRBJ1-6 | TRBV27 | NA | CASSLRFSGFYNSPLHF
TRBJ1-4 | TRBV6-5 | NA | CASSMGGGLNEKLFF
TRBJ2-2 | TRBV28 | NA | CASSFINTGELFF
TRBJ2-4 | TRBV7-2 | NA | CASSLDSPKNIQYF
TRBJ1-5 | TRBV19 | NA | CASRTGFGNQPQHF
TRBJ2-1 | TRBV4-3 | NA | CASSQRRGRNEQFF
TRBJ2-7 | TRBV27 | NA | CASVGRANEQYF
TRBJ2-7 | TRBV7-2 | TRBD2 | CASSLGGLAGVRSQGEQYF
TRBJ2-1 | TRBV19 | NA | CASCLDPGGSGPYNEQFF
TRBJ1-1 | TRBV10-3 | TRBD1 | CAIRPWTGMNTEAFF
TRBJ1-2 | TRBV30 | NA | CAWMGEQGYGYTF
TRBJ2-5 | TRBV5-1 | NA | CASSLEVSGKETQYF
TRBJ2-1 | TRBV7-9 | NA | CASSLSPGNEQFF
TRBJ2-5 | TRBV27 | NA | CASSSTRTLRGETQYF
TRBJ1-6 | TRBV19 | NA | CASSKKPLLTGDNSPLHF
TRBJ2-1 | TRBV15 | NA | CATSREGARGEQFF
TRBJ2-5 | TRBV14 | NA | CASSQGARSVNQYF
TRBJ2-5 | TRBV7-9 | TRBD2 | CASSSWTRNKETQYF
TRBJ1-3 | TRBV12-3/TRBV12-4 | NA | CASSFRGNTIYF
TRBJ2-1 | TRBV27 | NA | CASRSGRGSVIYEQFF
TRBJ2-1 | TRBV28 | NA | CASSLSGPPGNEQFF
TRBJ2-1 | TRBV4-3 | TRBD2 | CASSQAGSGRTTYNEQFF
TRBJ2-2 | TRBV6-2/TRBV6-3 | NA | CASSPLHPGELFF
TRBJ1-2 | TRBV4-3 | NA | CASSQDLARGRHGYTF
TRBJ1-3 | TRBV10-3 | NA | CAIRTTQGNTIYF
TRBJ2-1 | TRBV6-5 | NA | CASTDSEFDVNEQFF
TRBJ1-6 | TRBV7-9 | NA | CASSLNNGGYSPLHF
TRBJ2-7 | TRBV5-3 | NA | CARSPASVTSEQYF
TRBJ2-5 | TRBV9 | TRBD2 | CASSGRLAGKETQYF